Following are 14 T cell receptor beta chains from one sample sequenced in a study of PD-1 blockade in mismatch repair-deficient tumors. Method: immunoSEQ multiplex PCR; TCRdb's copy keeps in-frame clones and lacks some. The table records some 120,000 clones, about 83% of them present only once. Source: peripheral blood, taken about 60 weeks after starting pembrolizumab. Receptor source: an adult with mismatch repair-deficient cancer.

The chain employs TRBV5-1 and TRBJ2-4; 10 nucleotides agree with TRBD1. The ends lost 3 bases at V and 5 bases at J; junction bases unmatched: 5. Germline CDR1 is SGHRS and CDR2 is YFSETQ. The CDR3 consists of 15 residues. CDR3: CASSSGQGKENIQYF. The CDR3 DNA reads as TGCGCCAGCAGCTCGGGACAGGGGAAGGAAAACATTCAGTACTTC.

There are many counts of this clone. This sequence joins TRBV9 and TRBJ2-1; D is possibly TRBD2 (6 bases). The germline V and J ends were trimmed by 4 bases and 6 bases, with 17 bases remaining between them. Looked up from germline, CDR1 is SGDLS and CDR2 is YYNGEE. The CDR3 is 15 residues long. CDR3 protein: CASSPMGDSSNEQFF. The CDR3 region has the DNA TGTGCCAGCAGCCCCATGGGGGACTCGAGCAATGAGCAGTTCTTC.

The rearrangement uses TRBV5-6 and TRBJ1-2; 7 bases align to TRBD1. There are 16 residues in the CDR3. Germline CDR1 is SGHDT and CDR2 is YYEEEE. The trim removed 2 bases at V and 6 bases at J, leaving 13 bases unmatched. The CDR3 loop reads CASSFGAGTDNDGYTF. CDR3 bases: TGTGCCAGCAGCTTTGGGGCCGGGACAGATAATGATGGCTACACCTTC.

This clone was detected only a few times. This same CDR3 is encoded by further DNA sequences in the sample. The chain has TRBV7-8 and TRBJ2-7, with TRBD2 matching over 12 bases. The ends lost 4 bases at V and 0 bases at J; junction bases unmatched: 7. The CDR3 loop spans 17 amino acids. CDR1 and CDR2 from the germline V gene are SGHVS and FQNEAQ. The CDR3 DNA is TGTGCCAGCAGCTCCCCAGAGACTAGCGGGAGCTCCTACGAGCAGTACTTC. It encodes CASSSPETSGSSYEQYF.

The chain carries TRBV7-3 and TRBJ2-7, with D perhaps matching TRBD1 or TRBD2 (5 bases each). The CDR3 length is 12 residues. V dropped 9 bases and J dropped 0 bases, with 9 bases sitting between them. Germline V gene sequence: CDR1 SGHTA, CDR2 FQGTGA. The CDR3, as DNA: TGTGCCAGTAAGGGGAGCTCCTACGAGCAGTACTTC. Its protein is CASKGSSYEQYF.

This clone has a single count. The chain employs TRBV7-2 and TRBJ2-7, with a weak D call TRBD2 (5 bases). In germline, CDR1 is SGHTA, CDR2 FQGNSA. CDR3 length: 18 residues. Trimming took off 3 bases at V and 0 bases at J, with 21 bases between the two ends. CDR3 bases: TGTGCCAGCAGCTTGAGGGCACTTAAAACGAGCAGCTCCTACGAGCAGTACTTC. Amino acid sequence: CASSLRALKTSSSYEQYF.

The chain joins TRBV4-2 to TRBJ2-7; no firm D call. The CDR3 length is 12 residues. With 1 base removed from V and 2 bases from J, the gap between germline ends came to 3 bases. Germline CDR1 LGHNA, CDR2 YNFKEQ. In DNA form, the CDR3 reads TGTGCCAGCAGCCAAGTGCCCTACGAGCAGTACTTC. It is translated as CASSQVPYEQYF.

This clone has a handful of counts. The chain couples TRBV5-8 to TRBJ1-1; 7 bases align to TRBD1. This CDR3 has 12 amino acids. Losses at the gene ends were 5 bases for V and 3 bases for J; bases not matched to a gene: 1. CDR1 and CDR2 (germline): SGHTS, YDEGEE. CDR3 residues: CASSTGDTEAFF. CDR3 bases: TGTGCCAGCAGTACAGGGGACACTGAAGCTTTCTTT.

This chain uses TRBV2 with TRBJ1-4; D call uncertain. CDR1 is SNHLY, CDR2 FYNNEI, per germline. CDR3 size: 13 residues. Trimming cost V 7 bases and J 6 bases, with 12 bases left between them. In DNA, the CDR3 is TGTGCCAGCAATATGGGCGAACATGAAAAACTGTTTTTT. Encoded protein: CASNMGEHEKLFF.

The chain has TRBV9 and TRBJ2-1; 8 nucleotides match TRBD2. V gave up 0 bases and J gave up 5 bases; unmatched junction bases: 4. The CDR3 totals 15 residues. The germline CDR1 and CDR2 sequences are SGDLS and YYNGEE. CDR3 sequence (DNA): TGTGCCAGCAGCGTAGGACTAGCGAAGAACAATGAGCAGTTCTTC. The encoded protein is CASSVGLAKNNEQFF.

This clone came up a few times. The chain has TRBV5-1 and TRBJ2-5; perhaps TRBD2 as D (6 bases). The CDR3 length is 15 residues. Germline lookup yields CDR1 SGHRS and CDR2 YFSETQ. Trimming took 3 bases from V and 5 from J, leaving 17 bases between them. This CDR3 reads CASSSSDGAGETQYF. The CDR3 bases are TGCGCCAGCAGCTCTAGTGACGGGGCGGGGGAGACCCAGTACTTC.

The chain links TRBV18 to TRBJ1-1; 8 bases fit TRBD1. The germline CDR1 and CDR2 sequences are KGHSH and LQKENI. CDR3 length: 11 residues. V shed 4 bases, J shed 11 bases, and the junction held 3 bases outside the gene matches. The DNA for the CDR3 is TGTGCCAGCTCACGACAGGGGATCGCTTTCTTT. Amino acids: CASSRQGIAFF.

V is TRBV4-1 and J is TRBJ2-5, with 11 bases lining up with TRBD2. The CDR3 extends over 17 amino acids. Germline V CDR1 and CDR2: MGHRA, YSYEKL. V gave up 4 bases and J gave up 4 bases; unmatched junction bases: 11. CDR3 in amino acids: CASSPHPSGRMGETQYF. The CDR3 DNA reads TGCGCCAGCAGCCCGCACCCTAGCGGGAGGATGGGAGAGACCCAGTACTTC.

The chain employs TRBV5-1 and TRBJ2-3; TRBD2 might be the D (5 bases). This CDR3 has 15 amino acids. From germline, CDR1 is SGHRS and CDR2 YFSETQ. V gave up 0 bases and J gave up 4 bases, with 12 bases separating them. CDR3 sequence: CASSLDGMVSDTQYF. The CDR3, as DNA: TGCGCCAGCAGCTTGGACGGGATGGTCTCAGATACGCAGTATTTT.